One and the same sample provided the 12 T cell receptor beta chains below, sequenced in a study of blood T cell repertoires in COVID-19. Libraries were prepared by immunoSEQ multiplex PCR; TCRdb keeps only in-frame clonotypes and omits some of them. The table records a few hundred thousand clones, just over 85% of them present only once. The material sequenced was PBMCs or T cells enriched from blood (not recorded which). Every receptor here comes from a woman aged 50 to 60 with acute COVID-19.

The chain is built from TRBV3-1 (or the pseudogene TRBV3-2) and TRBJ2-1, with 13 bases lining up with TRBD2. V trimming: 6 bases; J trimming: 5 bases; junction bases outside the gene matches: 1. Looked up from germline, CDR1 is LGHDT and CDR2 is YNNKEL (reference sequence). This CDR3 has 14 residues. The CDR3 region has the DNA TGTGCCAGCAGACTAGCGGGAGGGAACAATGAGCAGTTCTTC. Translation: CASRLAGGNNEQFF.

This clone is a singleton in its sample. The rearrangement uses TRBV9 and TRBJ2-2; TRBD2 might be the D (6 bases). This CDR3 has 16 amino acids. The germline V gene encodes CDR1 SGDLS and CDR2 YYNGEE. Trimming removed 0 bases from V and 1 base from J, with 10 bases in between. Here the CDR3 reads CASSVEGGVNTGELFF. The CDR3 coding sequence is TGTGCCAGCAGCGTAGAGGGCGGGGTGAACACCGGGGAGCTGTTTTTT.

The chain joins TRBV27 to TRBJ1-5; the D gene is possibly TRBD1 (6 bases). This CDR3 has 13 amino acids. Germline-derived CDR1 and CDR2 are MNHEY and SMNVEV (reference sequence). The V and J ends lost 5 bases and 7 bases respectively, with 12 bases between them. The CDR3 DNA sequence: TGTGCCAGCAGTAAGGGCAGGGGACAGCCCCAGCATTTT. Protein product: CASSKGRGQPQHF.

V is TRBV28 and J is TRBJ2-5, with D possibly being TRBD2 (7 bases). The CDR3 has 18 amino acids. Germline lookup yields CDR1 MDHEN and CDR2 SYDVKM. V gave up 10 bases and J gave up 2 bases, with 29 bases separating them. CDR3 amino acids: CATTIRGQWGRGQETQYF. The CDR3 DNA follows: TGTGCCACTACAATTCGGGGCCAGTGGGGGAGGGGGCAAGAGACCCAGTACTTC.

The genes are TRBV5-1 and TRBJ2-2; D may be TRBD1 (5 bases). Per germline, CDR1 SGHRS and CDR2 YFSETQ. V lost 2 bases, J lost 3 bases, and 11 bases lay in between. This CDR3 comprises 15 residues. For the CDR3, the DNA is TGCGCCAGCAGCTTATTCACAGGCGACACCGGGGAGCTGTTTTTT. Encoded protein: CASSLFTGDTGELFF.

This clone was observed a few times. The V and J genes are TRBV7-2 and TRBJ1-2; maybe TRBD1 (5 bases). The CDR3 has 12 amino acids. Trimming took 3 bases from V and 5 from J, leaving 7 bases between them. Looked up from germline, CDR1 is SGHTA and CDR2 is FQGNSA. The CDR3 nucleotides read TGTGCCAGCAGCTTGACAGTGTATGGCTACACCTTC. It specifies CASSLTVYGYTF.

The rearrangement links TRBV29-1 to TRBJ2-1; TRBD2 agrees at 9 bases. V shed 0 bases, J shed 3 bases, and the junction held 12 bases outside the gene matches. The CDR3 covers 18 residues. CDR1 and CDR2 (germline): SQVTM, ANQGSEA. CDR3 protein: CSVEDTMGLAVGYNEQFF. The DNA of the CDR3 is TGCAGCGTTGAAGACACAATGGGACTAGCAGTTGGCTACAATGAGCAGTTCTTC.

This clone was found a few times. This CDR3 reads CASSYTTGVTEAFF. The CDR3 DNA reads TGTGCCAGCAGTTACACTACAGGGGTTACTGAAGCTTTCTTT. J is TRBJ1-1 and V is TRBV6-2 or TRBV6-3; 7 positions match TRBD1. CDR3 size: 14 residues. CDR1 is MNHEY and CDR2 is SVGEGT in the germline V gene. V lost 2 bases to trimming and J lost 5 bases; unmatched junction nucleotides: 5.

This rearrangement joins TRBV7-3 to TRBJ1-1; D is perhaps TRBD1 (6 bases). Trimming stripped 5 bases from V and 4 bases from J, with 11 bases between. The germline gives CDR1 SGHTA, CDR2 FQGTGA. The CDR3 is made up of 13 amino acids. As DNA, the CDR3 is TGTGCCAGCAGCGCACAGGGTGGCACTGAAGCTTTCTTT. Translation gives CASSAQGGTEAFF.

This clone was picked up one time. The chain recombines TRBV21-1 with TRBJ1-5; TRBD1 is taken as the D call from the table, unchecked against the DNA. TRBV21-1 is recorded as a pseudogene. The CDR3 contains 17 residues. In DNA form, the CDR3 reads TGTGCCAGCAGCAAAAGGCCCCAGGGACATAGCAATCAGCCCCAGCATTTT. Translating it yields CASSKRPQGHSNQPQHF.

The chain couples TRBV21-1 to TRBJ2-7; TRBD2 is taken as the D call from the table, unchecked against the DNA. TRBV21-1 is a pseudogene locus. CDR3 length equals 21 residues. CDR3 in amino acids: CASSKKGRASGNKMRAYEQYF. CDR3 in DNA: TGTGCCAGCAGCAAAAAAGGGAGGGCTAGCGGAAATAAGATGAGGGCCTACGAGCAGTACTTC.

The chain is built from TRBV27 and TRBJ1-6; D remains ambiguous. V gave up 8 bases and J gave up 5 bases, with 7 bases separating them. There are 12 residues in the CDR3. The V gene's germline CDR1 is MNHEY and CDR2 SMNVEV (reference sequence). CDR3 amino acids: CASRDDNSPLHF. CDR3 bases: TGTGCCAGCCGAGATGATAATTCACCCCTCCACTTT.